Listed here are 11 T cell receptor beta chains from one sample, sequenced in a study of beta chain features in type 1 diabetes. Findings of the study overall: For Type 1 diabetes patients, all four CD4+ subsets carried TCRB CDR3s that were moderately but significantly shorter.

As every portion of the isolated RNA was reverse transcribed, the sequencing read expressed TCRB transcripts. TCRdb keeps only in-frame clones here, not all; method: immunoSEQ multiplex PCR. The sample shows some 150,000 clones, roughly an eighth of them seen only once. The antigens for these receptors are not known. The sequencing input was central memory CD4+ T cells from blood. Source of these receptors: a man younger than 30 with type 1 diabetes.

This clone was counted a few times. CDR3: CASSQPAGFLDEQFF. Written as DNA, the CDR3 is TGTGCCAGCAGTCAGCCGGCGGGGTTTCTCGATGAGCAGTTCTTC. The genes are TRBV6-1 and TRBJ2-1, with a possible D match to TRBD2 (6 bases). Germline V lookup: CDR1 MNHNS, CDR2 SASEGT. There are 15 residues in the CDR3. V lost 5 bases, J lost 8 bases, and 19 bases lay in between.

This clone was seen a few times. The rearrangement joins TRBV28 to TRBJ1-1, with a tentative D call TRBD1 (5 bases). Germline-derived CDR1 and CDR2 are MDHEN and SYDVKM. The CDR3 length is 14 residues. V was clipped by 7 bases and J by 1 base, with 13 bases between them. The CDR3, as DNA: TGTGCCAGCACCGCAGGGTCGGGGAACACTGAAGCTTTCTTT. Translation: CASTAGSGNTEAFF.

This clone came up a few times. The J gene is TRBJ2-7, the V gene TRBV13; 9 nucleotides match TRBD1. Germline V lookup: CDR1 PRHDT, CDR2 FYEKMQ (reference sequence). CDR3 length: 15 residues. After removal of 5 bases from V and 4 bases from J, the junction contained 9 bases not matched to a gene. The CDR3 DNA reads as TGTGCCAGCAGCACAAAGGGACAGGGACCTTACGAGCAGTACTTC. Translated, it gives CASSTKGQGPYEQYF. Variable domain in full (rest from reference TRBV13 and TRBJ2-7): AAGVIQSPRHLIKEKRETATLKCYPIPRHDTVYWYQQGPGQDPQFLISFYEKMQSDKGSIPDRFSAQQFSDYHSELNMSSLELGDSALYFCASSTKGQGPYEQYFGPGTRLTVT.

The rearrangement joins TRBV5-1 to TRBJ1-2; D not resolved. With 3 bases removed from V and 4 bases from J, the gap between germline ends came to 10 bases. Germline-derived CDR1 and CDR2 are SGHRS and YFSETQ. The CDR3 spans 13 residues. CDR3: CASSSEGSYGYTF. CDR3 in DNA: TGCGCCAGCAGCTCCGAAGGATCCTATGGCTACACCTTC.

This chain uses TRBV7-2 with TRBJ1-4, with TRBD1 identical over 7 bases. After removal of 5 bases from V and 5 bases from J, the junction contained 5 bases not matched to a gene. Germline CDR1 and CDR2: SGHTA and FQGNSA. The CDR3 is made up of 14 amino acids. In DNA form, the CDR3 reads TGTGCCAGCAGCGGGACAGCGATCAATGAAAAACTGTTTTTT. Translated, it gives CASSGTAINEKLFF. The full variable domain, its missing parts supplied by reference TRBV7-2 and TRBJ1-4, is GAGVSQSPSNKVTEKGKDVELRCDPISGHTALYWYRQSLGQGLEFLIYFQGNSAPDKSGLPSDRFSAERTGGSVSTLTIQRTQQEDSAVYLCASSGTAINEKLFFGSGTQLSVL.

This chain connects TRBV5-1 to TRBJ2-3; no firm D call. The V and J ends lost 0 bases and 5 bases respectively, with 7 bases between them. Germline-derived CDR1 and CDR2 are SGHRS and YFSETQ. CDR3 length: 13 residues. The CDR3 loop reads CASSLEARDTQYF. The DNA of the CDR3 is TGCGCCAGCAGCTTGGAGGCCAGAGATACGCAGTATTTT.

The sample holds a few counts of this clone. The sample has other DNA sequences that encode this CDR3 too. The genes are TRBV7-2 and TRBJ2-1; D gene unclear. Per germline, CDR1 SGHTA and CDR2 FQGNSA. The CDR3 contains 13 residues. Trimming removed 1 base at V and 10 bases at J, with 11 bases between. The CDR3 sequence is CASSLGGPQEQFF. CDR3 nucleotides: TGTGCCAGCAGCTTAGGGGGTCCCCAGGAGCAGTTCTTC. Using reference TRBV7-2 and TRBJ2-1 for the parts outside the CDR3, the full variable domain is GAGVSQSPSNKVTEKGKDVELRCDPISGHTALYWYRQSLGQGLEFLIYFQGNSAPDKSGLPSDRFSAERTGGSVSTLTIQRTQQEDSAVYLCASSLGGPQEQFFGPGTRLTVL.

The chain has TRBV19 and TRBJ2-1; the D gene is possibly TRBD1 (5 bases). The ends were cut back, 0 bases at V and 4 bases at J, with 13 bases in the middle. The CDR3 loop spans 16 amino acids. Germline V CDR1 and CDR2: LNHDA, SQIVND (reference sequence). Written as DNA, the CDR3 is TGTGCCAGTAGTATAGATCAGGGTCCACCTTACAATGAGCAGTTCTTC. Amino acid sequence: CASSIDQGPPYNEQFF. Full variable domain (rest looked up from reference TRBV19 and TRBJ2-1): DGGITQSPKYLFRKEGQNVTLSCEQNLNHDAMYWYRQDPGQGLRLIYYSQIVNDFQKGDIAEGYSVSREKKESFPLTVTSAQKNPTAFYLCASSIDQGPPYNEQFFGPGTRLTVL.

The CDR3 sequence: CSVAGTGFDETQYF. In DNA form, the CDR3 reads TGCAGCGTCGCAGGGACAGGGTTTGATGAGACCCAGTACTTC. The gene calls are TRBV29-1 and TRBJ2-5, with 9 bases lining up with TRBD1. The trim removed 6 bases at V and 5 bases at J, leaving 10 bases unmatched. CDR3 length equals 14 residues. The germline V gene has CDR1 SQVTM and CDR2 ANQGSEA.

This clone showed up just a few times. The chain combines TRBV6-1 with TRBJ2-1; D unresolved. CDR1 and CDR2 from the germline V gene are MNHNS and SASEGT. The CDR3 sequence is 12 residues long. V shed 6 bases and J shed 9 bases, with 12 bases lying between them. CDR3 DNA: TGTGCCAGCAGGATCCCCATGGGTGAGCAGTTCTTC. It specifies CASRIPMGEQFF.

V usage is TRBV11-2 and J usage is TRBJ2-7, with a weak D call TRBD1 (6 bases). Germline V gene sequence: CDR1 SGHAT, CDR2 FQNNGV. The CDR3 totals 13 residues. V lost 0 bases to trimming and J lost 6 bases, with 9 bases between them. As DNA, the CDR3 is TGTGCCAGCAGCTTAGACCGGACAGTCGAGCAGTACTTC. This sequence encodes CASSLDRTVEQYF.